This T cell receptor (beta chain) was documented in a study of PD-1 blockade in classical Hodgkin lymphoma. Broader study findings: Baseline TCR diversity was reportedly lower in newly diagnosed patients than healthy donors.

To note about this clone: Its antigen remains unknown.

The patients all showed relapse after autologous stem cell transplantation, while their brentuximab vedotin exposure varied. Only in-frame clones appear in the TCRdb table, and some are missing; sequencing was by immunoSEQ multiplex PCR. Of 20,000 to 30,000 clones in the sample, 65% to 80% were seen once. This sample comprised peripheral blood mononuclear cells (PBMCs), obtained before the second cycle of nivolumab. The TCR comes from a human donor with classical Hodgkin lymphoma.

CDR3 nucleotide sequence: TGTGCCAGCTCACCACCGACAGGGCCAGCTTTCTTT. It specifies CASSPPTGPAFF. V usage is TRBV18 and J usage is TRBJ1-1, with 7 bases lining up with TRBD1. Per germline, CDR1 KGHSH and CDR2 LQKENI. The ends lost 0 bases at V and 10 bases at J; junction bases unmatched: 2. The CDR3 spans 12 residues.